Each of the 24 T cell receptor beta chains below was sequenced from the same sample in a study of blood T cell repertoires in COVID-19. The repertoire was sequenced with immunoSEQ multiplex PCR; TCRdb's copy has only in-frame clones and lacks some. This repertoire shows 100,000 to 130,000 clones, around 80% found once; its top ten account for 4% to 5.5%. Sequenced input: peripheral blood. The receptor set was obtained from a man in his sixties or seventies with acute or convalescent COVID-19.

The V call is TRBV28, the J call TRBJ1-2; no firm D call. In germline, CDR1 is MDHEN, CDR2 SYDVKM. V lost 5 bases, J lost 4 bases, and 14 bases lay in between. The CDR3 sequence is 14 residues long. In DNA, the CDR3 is TGTGCCAGCAGTCCAGCGGCAGGAATCTATGGCTACACCTTC. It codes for CASSPAAGIYGYTF.

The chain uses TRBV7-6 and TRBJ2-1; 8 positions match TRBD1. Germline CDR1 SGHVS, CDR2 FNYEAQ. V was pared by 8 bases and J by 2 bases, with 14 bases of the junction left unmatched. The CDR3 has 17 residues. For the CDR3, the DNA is TGTGCCAGCCCCCCCGACAGGGGTCTGTCTACCTACAATGAGCAGTTCTTC. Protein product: CASPPDRGLSTYNEQFF.

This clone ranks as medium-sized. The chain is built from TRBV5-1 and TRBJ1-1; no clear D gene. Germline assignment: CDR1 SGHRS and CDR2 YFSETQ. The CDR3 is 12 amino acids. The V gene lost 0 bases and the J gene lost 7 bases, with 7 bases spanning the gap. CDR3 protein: CASSLAGSEAFF. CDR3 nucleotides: TGCGCCAGCAGCTTGGCAGGTAGTGAAGCTTTCTTT.

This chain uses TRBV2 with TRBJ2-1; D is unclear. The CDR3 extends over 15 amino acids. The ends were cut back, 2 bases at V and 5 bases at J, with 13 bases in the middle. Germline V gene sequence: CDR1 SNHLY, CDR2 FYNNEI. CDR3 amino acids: CASSELVPLNNEQFF. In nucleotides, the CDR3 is TGTGCCAGCAGTGAACTTGTCCCGTTAAACAATGAGCAGTTCTTC.

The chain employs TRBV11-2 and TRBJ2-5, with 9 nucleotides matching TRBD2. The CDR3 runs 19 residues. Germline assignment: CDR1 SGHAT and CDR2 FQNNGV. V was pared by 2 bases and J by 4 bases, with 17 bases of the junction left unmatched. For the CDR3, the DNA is TGTGCCAGCAGCTTAAGTAGTGGGCTAGCGGGGCCCCTGGGAGAGACCCAGTACTTC. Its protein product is CASSLSSGLAGPLGETQYF.

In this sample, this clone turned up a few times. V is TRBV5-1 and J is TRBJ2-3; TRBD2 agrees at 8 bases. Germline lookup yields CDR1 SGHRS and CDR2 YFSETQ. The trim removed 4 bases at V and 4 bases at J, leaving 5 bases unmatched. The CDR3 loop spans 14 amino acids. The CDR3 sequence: CASSEGLVADTQYF. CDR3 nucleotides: TGCGCCAGCAGCGAGGGACTAGTCGCAGATACGCAGTATTTT. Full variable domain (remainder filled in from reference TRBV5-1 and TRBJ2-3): KAGVTQTPRYLIKTRGQQVTLSCSPISGHRSVSWYQQTPGQGLQFLFEYFSETQRNKGNFPGRFSGRQFSNSRSEMNVSTLELGDSALYLCASSEGLVADTQYFGPGTRLTVL.

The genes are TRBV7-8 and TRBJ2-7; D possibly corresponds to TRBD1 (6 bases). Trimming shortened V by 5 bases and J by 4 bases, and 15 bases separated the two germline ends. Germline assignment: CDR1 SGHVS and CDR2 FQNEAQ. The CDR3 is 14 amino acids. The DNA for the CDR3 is TGTGCCAGCAGCCGTGGGCACAGGGAGTACGAGCAGTACTTC. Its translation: CASSRGHREYEQYF.

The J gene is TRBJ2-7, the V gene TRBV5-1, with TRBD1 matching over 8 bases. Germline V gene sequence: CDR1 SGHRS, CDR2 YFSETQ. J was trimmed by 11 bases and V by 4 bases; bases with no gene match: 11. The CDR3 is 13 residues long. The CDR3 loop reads CASSPRTGGEKYF. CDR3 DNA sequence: TGCGCCAGCAGCCCCCGCACAGGGGGTGAAAAGTACTTC.

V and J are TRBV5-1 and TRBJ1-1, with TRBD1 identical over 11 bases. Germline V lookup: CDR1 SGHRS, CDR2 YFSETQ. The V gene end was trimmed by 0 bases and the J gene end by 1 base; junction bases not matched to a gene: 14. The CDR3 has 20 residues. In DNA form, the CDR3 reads TGCGCCAGCAGCTTGGGAAGGACAGGGGGCACAAGTAGGTGGAACACTGAAGCTTTCTTT. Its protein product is CASSLGRTGGTSRWNTEAFF.

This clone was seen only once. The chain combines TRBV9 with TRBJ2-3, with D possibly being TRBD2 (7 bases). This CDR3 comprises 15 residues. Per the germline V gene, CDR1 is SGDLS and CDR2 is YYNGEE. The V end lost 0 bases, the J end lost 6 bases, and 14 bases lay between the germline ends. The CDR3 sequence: CASSVEGGAEDTQYF. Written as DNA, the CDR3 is TGTGCCAGCAGCGTAGAAGGGGGGGCAGAGGATACGCAGTATTTT.

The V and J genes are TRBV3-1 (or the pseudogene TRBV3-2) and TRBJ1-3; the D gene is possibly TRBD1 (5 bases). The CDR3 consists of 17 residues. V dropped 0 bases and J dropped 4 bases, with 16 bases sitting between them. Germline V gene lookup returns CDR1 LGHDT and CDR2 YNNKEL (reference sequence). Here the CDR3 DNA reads TGTGCCAGCAGCCAAGAAGGCCGGACAAGGCCGGGAAACACCATATATTTT. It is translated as CASSQEGRTRPGNTIYF.

The CDR3 loop is CASSPTGGRETQYF. CDR3 DNA sequence: TGTGCCAGCAGCCCAACGGGGGGGCGGGAGACCCAGTACTTC. The rearrangement links TRBV7-3 to TRBJ2-5, with 8 bases aligning to TRBD2. The CDR3 has 14 amino acids. The junction had 7 bases not matched to a gene; V was cut back by 5 bases and J by 5 bases. The germline V gene has CDR1 SGHTA and CDR2 FQGTGA.

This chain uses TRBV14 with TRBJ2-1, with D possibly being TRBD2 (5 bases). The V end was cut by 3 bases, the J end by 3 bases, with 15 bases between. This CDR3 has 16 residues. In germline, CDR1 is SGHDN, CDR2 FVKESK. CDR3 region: CASSHPAPGYYNEQFF. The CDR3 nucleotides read TGTGCCAGCAGCCACCCCGCCCCGGGGTACTACAATGAGCAGTTCTTC.

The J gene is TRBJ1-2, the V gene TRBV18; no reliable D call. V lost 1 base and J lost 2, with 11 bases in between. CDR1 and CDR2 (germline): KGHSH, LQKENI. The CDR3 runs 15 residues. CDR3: CASSPRPPPNYGYTF. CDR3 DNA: TGTGCCAGCTCACCACGTCCTCCCCCCAACTATGGCTACACCTTC.

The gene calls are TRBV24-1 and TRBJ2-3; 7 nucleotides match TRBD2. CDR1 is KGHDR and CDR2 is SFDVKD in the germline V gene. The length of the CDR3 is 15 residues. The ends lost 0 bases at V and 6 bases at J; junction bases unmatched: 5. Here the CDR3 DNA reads TGTGCCACCAGTGATTTGGGGAGGGTCGAGGATACGCAGTATTTT. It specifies CATSDLGRVEDTQYF.

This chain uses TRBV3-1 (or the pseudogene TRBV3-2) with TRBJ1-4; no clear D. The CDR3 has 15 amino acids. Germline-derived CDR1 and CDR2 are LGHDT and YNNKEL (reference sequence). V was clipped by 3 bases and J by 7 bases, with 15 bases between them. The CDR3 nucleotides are TGTGCCAGCAGCCAGGTAGGCTCCGCAGGTGAAAAACTGTTTTTT. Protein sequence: CASSQVGSAGEKLFF.

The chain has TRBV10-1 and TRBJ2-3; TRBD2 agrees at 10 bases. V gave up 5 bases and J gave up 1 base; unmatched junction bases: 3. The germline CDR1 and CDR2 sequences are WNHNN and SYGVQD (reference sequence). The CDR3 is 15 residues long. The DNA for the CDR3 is TGCGCCAGCAGTCCTCTAGCGGGGGGCACAGATACGCAGTATTTT. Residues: CASSPLAGGTDTQYF.

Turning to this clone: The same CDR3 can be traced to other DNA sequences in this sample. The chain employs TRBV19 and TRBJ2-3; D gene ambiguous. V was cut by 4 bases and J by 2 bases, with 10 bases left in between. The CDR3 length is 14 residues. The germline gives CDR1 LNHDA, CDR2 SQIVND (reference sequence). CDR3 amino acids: CASSRRLDTDTQYF. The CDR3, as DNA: TGTGCCAGTAGTAGGCGGCTCGACACAGATACGCAGTATTTT.

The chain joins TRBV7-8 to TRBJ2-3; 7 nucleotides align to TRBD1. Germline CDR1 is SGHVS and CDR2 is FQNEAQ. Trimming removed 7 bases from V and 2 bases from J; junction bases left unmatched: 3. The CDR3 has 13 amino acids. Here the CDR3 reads CASNGQATDTQYF. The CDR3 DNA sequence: TGTGCCAGCAACGGACAGGCCACAGATACGCAGTATTTT.

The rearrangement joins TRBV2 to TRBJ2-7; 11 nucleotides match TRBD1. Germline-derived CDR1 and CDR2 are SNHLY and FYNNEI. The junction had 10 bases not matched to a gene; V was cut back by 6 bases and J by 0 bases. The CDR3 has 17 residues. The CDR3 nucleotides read TGTGCCAGCAGAGGTCCGGGACAGGGGGACAGCTCCTACGAGCAGTACTTC. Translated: CASRGPGQGDSSYEQYF.

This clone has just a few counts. Here the CDR3 DNA reads TGTGCCAGCAGCCAAAGGAGTCTGAACACTGAAGCTTTCTTT. Residues: CASSQRSLNTEAFF. The chain uses TRBV3-1 (or the pseudogene TRBV3-2) and TRBJ1-1; D is unresolved. V lost 2 bases to trimming and J lost 0 bases, with 7 bases between them. This CDR3 is 14 amino acids long. Germline CDR1 LGHDT, CDR2 YNNKEL (reference sequence).

The CDR3 DNA follows: TGCAGTGCTAGTGGGCAGAATAGCAATCAGCCCCAGCATTTT. This sequence encodes CSASGQNSNQPQHF. The chain uses TRBV20-1 and TRBJ1-5, with D unclear. CDR3 length: 14 amino acids. CDR1 and CDR2 from the germline V gene are DFQATT and SNEGSKA (reference sequence). Trimming pared 3 bases from V and 0 bases from J, leaving 9 bases between.

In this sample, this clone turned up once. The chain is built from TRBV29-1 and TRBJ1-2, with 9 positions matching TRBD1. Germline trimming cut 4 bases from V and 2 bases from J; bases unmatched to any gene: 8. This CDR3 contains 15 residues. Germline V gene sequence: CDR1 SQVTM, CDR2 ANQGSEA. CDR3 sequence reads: CSVGRQGVINYGYTF. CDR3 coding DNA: TGCAGCGTTGGCCGACAGGGGGTGATAAACTATGGCTACACCTTC.

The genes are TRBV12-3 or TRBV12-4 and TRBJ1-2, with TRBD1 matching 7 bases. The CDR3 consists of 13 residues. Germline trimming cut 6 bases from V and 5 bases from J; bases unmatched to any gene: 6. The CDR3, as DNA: TGTGCCAGCAGCATAGGGACAGCGTATGGCTACACCTTC. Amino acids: CASSIGTAYGYTF.